One and the same sample provided the 32 T cell receptor beta chains below, sequenced in a study of Tregs in tolerant kidney transplant recipients. The method was immunoSEQ multiplex PCR; TCRdb's version includes in-frame clones alone and lacks a portion of them. Here the sample spans some 70,000 clones, roughly 92% being singletons. Source: CD8+ T cells from blood, taken before the transplant. These receptors originate from a human donor who received a combined kidney and bone marrow transplant.

This chain uses TRBV4-1 with TRBJ2-2; D might be TRBD2 (6 bases). The CDR3 is 14 amino acids. Germline loops: CDR1 MGHRA, CDR2 YSYEKL. Trimming pared 8 bases from V and 5 bases from J, leaving 15 bases between. In DNA form, the CDR3 reads TGCGCCAGCTCGGCGGGCGGGAAAACCGGGGAGCTGTTTTTT. Residues: CASSAGGKTGELFF.

A single count supports this clone. This rearrangement joins TRBV9 to TRBJ2-5, with TRBD2 identical over 8 bases. Germline values: CDR1 SGDLS, CDR2 YYNGEE. There are 14 residues in the CDR3. V lost 3 bases and J lost 1; bases outside the gene matches: 2. This CDR3 reads CASSAGGGQETQYF. The CDR3 DNA is TGTGCCAGCAGCGCGGGAGGGGGCCAAGAGACCCAGTACTTC. Combining the CDR3 with reference TRBV9 and TRBJ2-5 gives the whole variable domain DSGVTQTPKHLITATGQRVTLRCSPRSGDLSVYWYQQSLDQGLQFLIQYYNGEERAKGNILERFSAQQFPDLHSELNLSSLELGDSALYFCASSAGGGQETQYFGPGTRLLVL.

The chain is built from TRBV30 and TRBJ1-1; TRBD1 matches 8 bases. Trimming cost V 4 bases and J 5 bases; bases outside gene matches: 6. Germline V gives CDR1 GTSNPN, CDR2 SVGIG (reference sequence). This CDR3 is built from 13 residues. The CDR3 loop is CAWNARTGTEAFF. The CDR3 DNA reads as TGTGCCTGGAACGCCCGGACAGGGACTGAAGCTTTCTTT. Using reference TRBV30 and TRBJ1-1 for the parts outside the CDR3, the full variable domain is SQTIHQWPATLVQPVGSPLSLECTVEGTSNPNLYWYRQAAGRGLQLLFYSVGIGQISSEVPQNLSASRPQDRQFILSSKKLLLSDSGFYLCAWNARTGTEAFFGQGTRLTVV.

V and J are TRBV30 and TRBJ2-2; D uncertain. V was trimmed by 2 bases and J by 2 bases, leaving 6 bases between them. In germline, CDR1 is GTSNPN, CDR2 SVGIG (reference sequence). The CDR3 length is 13 residues. The CDR3 bases are TGTGCCTGGAGTCCCTCCAACACCGGGGAGCTGTTTTTT. Its protein is CAWSPSNTGELFF.

This clone has a single count. The chain has TRBV9 and TRBJ1-3; D possibly corresponds to TRBD1 (6 bases). The CDR3 runs 14 residues. Germline assignment: CDR1 SGDLS and CDR2 YYNGEE. V was cut by 6 bases and J by 0 bases, with 10 bases left in between. The CDR3 loop is CASTADSSGNTIYF. CDR3 nucleotide sequence: TGTGCCAGCACTGCGGACAGCTCTGGAAACACCATATATTTT.

The rearrangement joins TRBV4-3 to TRBJ2-6; TRBD2 might be the D (5 bases). Germline CDR1 LGHNA, CDR2 YSLEER. CDR3 length equals 16 residues. Trimming removed 0 bases at V and 0 bases at J, with 6 bases between. For the CDR3, the DNA is TGCGCCAGCAGCCAAGATCGGGGCTCTGGGGCCAACGTCCTGACTTTC. This codes for CASSQDRGSGANVLTF.

The chain links TRBV19 to TRBJ1-5; D is perhaps TRBD1 (5 bases). CDR1 LNHDA and CDR2 SQIVND come from the germline V gene (reference sequence). CDR3 length equals 15 residues. V lost 7 bases and J lost 1, with 14 bases in between. DNA of the CDR3: TGTGCCAGTAAACCCACCCCAGGGAGCAATCAGCCCCAGCATTTT. Its protein product is CASKPTPGSNQPQHF.

V is TRBV4-1 and J is TRBJ2-5; TRBD2 aligns across 13 bases. The trim removed 4 bases at V and 2 bases at J, leaving 4 bases unmatched. Germline V gene data show CDR1 as MGHRA and CDR2 as YSYEKL. The CDR3 loop spans 16 amino acids. For the CDR3, the DNA is TGCGCCAGCAGCCTACGGACTAGCGGGGGTCAAGAGACCCAGTACTTC. Amino acid sequence: CASSLRTSGGQETQYF.

The V call is TRBV4-3, the J call TRBJ1-5; D gene ambiguous. The CDR3 has 16 amino acids. Trimming stripped 0 bases from V and 3 bases from J, with 12 bases between. Germline V gives CDR1 LGHNA, CDR2 YSLEER. As DNA, the CDR3 is TGCGCCAGCAGCCAAGATGCCAGTAACCTCAATCAGCCCCAGCATTTT. Its protein is CASSQDASNLNQPQHF.

The rearrangement links TRBV29-1 to TRBJ2-4, with a possible D match to TRBD2 (7 bases). The CDR3 is made up of 12 amino acids. Trimming took off 7 bases at V and 5 bases at J, with 12 bases between the two ends. Germline values: CDR1 SQVTM, CDR2 ANQGSEA. The CDR3 region is CSGRGGENIQYF. The CDR3 DNA reads as TGCAGCGGGAGGGGGGGGGAAAACATTCAGTACTTC.

V and J are TRBV5-8 and TRBJ2-2, with D hard to call. V was clipped by 8 bases and J by 6 bases, with 17 bases between them. This CDR3 region has 14 residues. Per the germline V gene, CDR1 is SGHTS and CDR2 is YDEGEE. CDR3 DNA sequence: TGTGCCAGTTCTGACACGGCTGGGCCCGGGGAGCTGTTTTTT. As protein: CASSDTAGPGELFF.

This chain joins TRBV29-1 and TRBJ1-1; unclear D gene. The CDR3 contains 10 residues. V gave up 3 bases and J gave up 3 bases, with 2 bases separating them. CDR1 and CDR2 (germline): SQVTM, ANQGSEA. The CDR3 nucleotides read TGCAGCGTTGACGACACTGAAGCTTTCTTT. It specifies CSVDDTEAFF. The full variable domain, rest sourced from reference TRBV29-1 and TRBJ1-1, is SAVISQKPSRDICQRGTSLTIQCQVDSQVTMMFWYRQQPGQSLTLIATANQGSEATYESGFVIDKFPISRPNLTFSTLTVSNMSPEDSSIYLCSVDDTEAFFGQGTRLTVV.

V usage is TRBV4-3 and J usage is TRBJ1-2, with D maybe TRBD1 (5 bases). CDR1 and CDR2 from the germline V gene are LGHNA and YSLEER. Trimming cost V 4 bases and J 8 bases, with 20 bases left between them. This CDR3 has 15 amino acids. CDR3 amino acids: CASSPSLTGLEGYTF. CDR3 nucleotides: TGCGCCAGCAGCCCGTCATTAACAGGTCTAGAGGGCTACACCTTC.

The chain links TRBV9 to TRBJ2-3, with 11 positions matching TRBD2. Germline-derived CDR1 and CDR2 are SGDLS and YYNGEE. Losses at the gene ends were 4 bases for V and 3 bases for J; bases not matched to a gene: 7. The CDR3 runs to 16 residues. The CDR3 spells CASSPLAGGPTDTQYF. In nucleotides, the CDR3 is TGTGCCAGCAGCCCATTAGCGGGAGGGCCGACAGATACGCAGTATTTT.

This rearrangement joins TRBV29-1 to TRBJ1-2; tentatively, D is TRBD1 (6 bases). Trimming removed 7 bases at V and 4 bases at J, with 13 bases between. Germline CDR1 reads SQVTM; CDR2 reads ANQGSEA. This CDR3 region has 12 residues. CDR3 coding DNA: TGCAGCGCCGAGGACAGTTCCTATGGCTACACCTTC. Protein sequence: CSAEDSSYGYTF.

This chain connects TRBV7-9 to TRBJ2-7; weak D call: TRBD2 (6 bases). There are 16 residues in the CDR3. Germline CDR1 is SEHNR and CDR2 is FQNEAQ (reference sequence). With 4 bases removed from V and 5 bases from J, the gap between germline ends came to 21 bases. The DNA of the CDR3 is TGTGCCAGCAGCTCTCCGGGACTTATAAGGGGCGACGAGCAGTACTTC. Residues: CASSSPGLIRGDEQYF.

The V and J genes are TRBV2 and TRBJ2-2; D not resolved. V lost 5 bases and J 0 bases, leaving 10 bases between the germline ends. The CDR3 contains 15 residues. From germline, CDR1 is SNHLY and CDR2 FYNNEI. In DNA form, the CDR3 reads TGTGCCAGCAGTCTTAGTTTCGCGAACACCGGGGAGCTGTTTTTT. Translation gives CASSLSFANTGELFF.

This chain links TRBV13 with TRBJ2-1, with 10 bases identical to TRBD2. The CDR3 sequence is 14 residues long. Germline CDR1 reads PRHDT; CDR2 reads FYEKMQ (reference sequence). The V and J ends lost 5 bases and 2 bases, in that order; junction bases with no gene match: 0. The CDR3 loop reads CASSLAGAYNEQFF. The CDR3, as DNA: TGTGCCAGCAGCCTAGCGGGAGCCTACAATGAGCAGTTCTTC.

V and J are TRBV27 and TRBJ1-5; D is uncertain. This CDR3 has 11 amino acids. V was pared by 8 bases and J by 7 bases, with 9 bases between. Germline V lookup: CDR1 MNHEY, CDR2 SMNVEV (reference sequence). CDR3 in amino acids: CASGGRQPQHF. CDR3 nucleotide sequence: TGTGCCAGCGGCGGCAGACAGCCCCAGCATTTT.

DNA for the CDR3: TGTGCCAGCAGTTACTCTCGGAGTGGATACGAGCAGTACTTC. It translates to CASSYSRSGYEQYF. The genes are TRBV6-6 and TRBJ2-7; D gene unclear. The germline V and J ends were trimmed by 0 bases and 4 bases, with 10 bases remaining between them. CDR1 is MNHNY and CDR2 is SVGAGI in the germline V gene (reference sequence). This CDR3 has 14 amino acids.

The chain joins TRBV7-9 to TRBJ2-7; D is undetermined. V was shortened by 5 bases and J by 2 bases, with 13 bases between the two germline ends. CDR1 is SEHNR, CDR2 FQNEAQ, per germline (reference sequence). The CDR3 loop spans 14 amino acids. For the CDR3, the DNA is TGTGCCAGCAGCCCATCAGGCAGACCCTACGAGCAGTACTTC. It codes for CASSPSGRPYEQYF.

The CDR3 DNA follows: TGCGCCAGCAGCCAAGAGGCGGGGGGACACACCGGGGAGCTGTTTTTT. This gives the protein CASSQEAGGHTGELFF. The J gene is TRBJ2-2, the V gene TRBV4-1; 8 positions agree with TRBD2. Trimming at V came to 0 bases and at J to 3 bases, leaving 3 bases not matched to a gene. Germline V gene sequence: CDR1 MGHRA, CDR2 YSYEKL. This CDR3 is built from 16 residues.

V usage is TRBV5-5 and J usage is TRBJ1-6; D unresolved. CDR1 is SGHKS and CDR2 is YYEKEE in the germline V gene (reference sequence). The CDR3 is 16 amino acids. Trimming shortened V by 1 base and J by 0 bases, and 8 bases separated the two germline ends. The CDR3 here is CASSLIRSSYNSPLHF. The CDR3, as DNA: TGTGCCAGCAGCTTGATTCGGAGCTCCTATAATTCACCCCTCCACTTT.

The rearrangement uses TRBV27 and TRBJ2-1; D might be TRBD1 (6 bases). Germline CDR1 and CDR2: MNHEY and SMNVEV (reference sequence). CDR3 length: 13 amino acids. V was trimmed by 3 bases and J by 7 bases, leaving 10 bases between them. As DNA, the CDR3 is TGTGCCAGCAGTTTGCAGGGGCAGAATGAGCAGTTCTTC. It is translated as CASSLQGQNEQFF.

This rearrangement joins TRBV27 to TRBJ2-1; tentatively, D is TRBD1 (5 bases). The CDR3 is made up of 14 amino acids. V was clipped by 4 bases and J by 9 bases, with 16 bases between them. Germline assignment: CDR1 MNHEY and CDR2 SMNVEV (reference sequence). The CDR3 loop reads CASSSLFWTTEQFF. The DNA of the CDR3 is TGTGCCAGCAGTTCCCTATTCTGGACAACTGAGCAGTTCTTC.

The CDR3 spells CASSEFRGNTGELFF. CDR3 DNA sequence: TGTGCCAGCAGTGAATTCAGGGGAAACACCGGGGAGCTGTTTTTT. The chain combines TRBV6-1 with TRBJ2-2; tentatively, D is TRBD1 (6 bases). The CDR3 loop spans 15 amino acids. Between the trimmed V and J ends, which lost 2 bases and 2 bases, there was a span of 9 bases. The germline CDR1 and CDR2 sequences are MNHNS and SASEGT.

The V gene is TRBV2, the J gene TRBJ2-3, with TRBD2 matching over 9 bases. Germline trimming cut 8 bases from V and 4 bases from J; bases unmatched to any gene: 13. The CDR3 loop spans 16 amino acids. CDR1 SNHLY and CDR2 FYNNEI come from the germline V gene. The chain's CDR3 is CASGVAGGIYADTQYF. In DNA form, the CDR3 reads TGTGCCAGCGGGGTGGCGGGAGGGATCTACGCAGATACGCAGTATTTT.

The chain is built from TRBV11-2 and TRBJ1-2; TRBD1 matches at 12 bases. Germline assignment: CDR1 SGHAT and CDR2 FQNNGV. The CDR3 consists of 17 residues. V was pared by 7 bases and J by 5 bases, with 14 bases of the junction left unmatched. Written as DNA, the CDR3 is TGTGCCAGCACGCCCGGGGACAGGGGGCGCATCCTGTATGGCTACACCTTC. It is translated as CASTPGDRGRILYGYTF. The whole variable domain, filled in from reference TRBV11-2 and TRBJ1-2, reads EAGVAQSPRYKIIEKRQSVAFWCNPISGHATLYWYQQILGQGPKLLIQFQNNGVVDDSQLPKDRFSAERLKGVDSTLKIQPAKLEDSAVYLCASTPGDRGRILYGYTFGSGTRLTVV.

About this clone: A read error may produce the germline difference seen at one junction end. Different DNA sequences within this sample yield the same CDR3. The chain combines TRBV9 with TRBJ1-6; no firm D call. Per the germline V gene, CDR1 is SGDLS and CDR2 is YYNGEE. The CDR3 totals 15 residues. The chain's CDR3 is CASSVGTGNNSPLHF. In nucleotides, the CDR3 is TGTGCCAGCAGCGTAGGGACGGGGAATAATTCCCCCCTCCACTTT.

This rearrangement joins TRBV5-4 to TRBJ1-5; possibly TRBD1 for D (6 bases). In germline, CDR1 is SGHNT, CDR2 YYREEE (reference sequence). The V end was cut by 9 bases, the J end by 0 bases, with 13 bases between. The CDR3 spans 14 residues. The CDR3 region has the DNA TGTGCCACCAGGGACATAAATAGCAATCAGCCCCAGCATTTT. Protein product: CATRDINSNQPQHF.

J is TRBJ2-1 and V is TRBV7-9; TRBD2 agrees at 10 bases. CDR1 SEHNR and CDR2 FQNEAQ come from the germline V gene (reference sequence). The CDR3 totals 15 residues. Trimming cost V 5 bases and J 2 bases; bases outside gene matches: 3. In DNA, the CDR3 is TGTGCCAGCAGCCCCAGCGGGAGGGCCTACAATGAGCAGTTCTTC. Translation gives CASSPSGRAYNEQFF. Based on the CDR3 plus reference TRBV7-9 and TRBJ2-1, the full variable domain is DTGVSQNPRHKITKRGQNVTFRCDPISEHNRLYWYRQTLGQGPEFLTYFQNEAQLEKSRLLSDRFSAERPKGSFSTLEIQRTEQGDSAMYLCASSPSGRAYNEQFFGPGTRLTVL.

CDR3 amino acids: CASSLAQRRNEKLFF. CDR3 DNA sequence: TGTGCCAGCAGCTTAGCGCAGAGGAGAAATGAAAAACTGTTTTTT. The J gene is TRBJ1-4, the V gene TRBV7-9; D ambiguous. V was shortened by 0 bases and J by 5 bases, with 10 bases between the two germline ends. CDR1 and CDR2 from the germline V gene are SEHNR and FQNEAQ (reference sequence). CDR3 length equals 15 residues.